These T cell receptor beta chains were read from a single sample in a study of HIV-infected patients and healthy controls. TCRdb analysed the 5' RACE reads with MiXCR anew, one entry per CDR3 protein. The repertoire holds fewer than 5,500 distinct CDR3 sequences, around 9% seen once, with approximately 40% in the top ten. Sequences were derived from blood, sampled during antiretroviral therapy. Receptors originate from an adult with HIV infection. Each CDR3 is given with its conserved first and last residue. D genes are given only for firm matches. Size is stated for part of the rows, as once, few or many counts, or as a class when the clone is expanded.

medium-sized TRBJ2-5 TRBV5-6 - 17 CASSLRSGELWQETQYF TGTGCCAGCAGCTTGCGCTCCGGGGAGTTGTGGCAAGAGACCCAGTACTTC
medium-sized TRBJ2-1 TRBV5-5 - 16 CASSSGGGASYNEQFF TGTGCCAGCAGCTCCGGCGGAGGGGCCTCCTACAATGAGCAGTTCTTC
many TRBJ2-1 TRBV7-2 - 12 CASSIRGGEQFF TGTGCCAGCAGCATCCGTGGAGGTGAGCAGTTCTTC
- TRBJ2-7 TRBV29-1 TRBD1 12 CSAGSGTGDAYF TGCAGCGCCGGCTCCGGGACAGGGGATGCCTACTTC
many TRBJ2-1 TRBV7-9 - 11 CASSEYNEQFF TGTGCCAGCAGCGAGTACAATGAGCAGTTCTTC
large TRBJ2-3 TRBV28 - 17 CASSLPPRSTSTDTQYF TGTGCCAGCAGTTTACCGCCAAGGTCAACTAGCACAGATACGCAGTATTTT
medium-sized TRBJ2-1 TRBV7-2 TRBD2 13 CASSFGTINEQFF TGTGCCAGCAGCTTTGGGACTATCAATGAGCAGTTCTTC
few TRBJ2-1 TRBV20-1 - 17 CSARVGDGSSSYNEQFF TGCAGTGCTAGAGTCGGAGATGGTTCCAGCTCCTACAATGAGCAGTTCTTC
- TRBJ2-3 TRBV20-1 - 16 CSAARGRGGGGDTQYF TGCAGTGCTGCCCGGGGGCGTGGCGGGGGTGGAGATACGCAGTATTTT
- TRBJ2-1 TRBV24-1 - 15 CATSDSGGGNNEQFF TGTGCCACCAGTGATTCAGGGGGGGGAAACAATGAGCAGTTCTTC
many TRBJ1-2 TRBV18 - 13 CASSPDHNYGYTF TGTGCCAGCTCACCAGACCACAACTATGGCTACACCTTC
medium-sized TRBJ2-1 TRBV6-5 TRBD2 13 CASRRLASNEQFF TGTGCCAGCAGGAGACTAGCGAGTAATGAGCAGTTCTTC
medium-sized TRBJ2-3 TRBV6-1 - 15 CASTQKRVSTDTQYF TGTGCCAGCACCCAAAAGAGGGTAAGCACAGATACGCAGTATTTT
- TRBJ2-3 TRBV20-1 - 16 CSARGLGVRSTDTQYF TGCAGTGCTAGGGGGTTGGGGGTAAGGTCGACGGATACGCAGTATTTT
- TRBJ2-6 TRBV19 - 16 CASMPASSSGANVLTF TGTGCCAGTATGCCAGCGTCGAGCTCTGGGGCCAACGTCCTGACTTTC
medium-sized TRBJ2-7 TRBV29-1 - 13 CSVSSGGVLEQYF TGCAGCGTGAGCAGTGGCGGGGTCTTGGAGCAGTACTTC
- TRBJ1-5 TRBV12-3/TRBV12-4 TRBD1 15 CASSTGQGANQPQHF TGTGCCAGCAGCACCGGACAGGGGGCCAACCAGCCCCAGCATTTT
- TRBJ2-1 TRBV20-1 TRBD2 15 CSARDPSGGEGEQFF TGCAGTGCTAGAGATCCCAGCGGGGGGGAGGGTGAGCAGTTCTTC
medium-sized TRBJ2-7 TRBV7-2 - 11 CASSFVYEQYF TGTGCCAGCAGCTTCGTCTACGAGCAGTACTTC
medium-sized TRBJ2-5 TRBV10-3 TRBD2 14 CAISEPGLGETQYF TGTGCCATCAGTGAACCTGGACTAGGAGAGACCCAGTACTTC
few TRBJ2-3 TRBV5-1 - 12 CASSPPTDTQYF TGCGCCAGCAGCCCACCCACAGATACGCAGTATTTT
many TRBJ2-5 TRBV7-6 - 13 CASPGGMQETQYF TGTGCCAGCCCTGGCGGGATGCAAGAGACCCAGTACTTC
many TRBJ2-3 TRBV4-2 - 17 CASSQDRQQLSTDTQYF TGTGCCAGCAGCCAAGATCGACAGCAGCTAAGCACAGATACGCAGTATTTT
medium-sized TRBJ1-5 TRBV6-5 - 15 CASSYIWGQGQPQHF TGTGCCAGCAGTTACATCTGGGGGCAAGGTCAGCCCCAGCATTTT